Shown below are 9 T cell receptor beta chains from a single sample sequenced in a study of neurological immune-mediated disorders. MiXCR was run by TCRdb on the 5' RACE reads, yielding one entry per CDR3 protein. Among fewer than 75,000 distinct CDR3 sequences listed, roughly 4.5% were seen once. The material sequenced was PBMCs. The receptors come from a man aged 25-45 years with multiple sclerosis.

In this sample, this clonotype turned up many times. The chain recombines TRBV29-1 with TRBJ2-3, with D unresolved. The V gene's germline CDR1 is SQVTM and CDR2 ANQGSEA. CDR3 length: 14 amino acids. The V gene lost 1 base and the J gene lost 6 bases, with 14 bases spanning the gap. CDR3 in amino acids: CSVEGPNLGDTQYF. The CDR3 DNA reads as TGCAGCGTTGAAGGGCCGAATTTGGGCGATACGCAGTATTTT.

This clonotype was observed many times. The CDR3 nucleotides are TGTGCCAGCACCCAGGGAGTATACAATGAGCAGTTCTTC. As protein: CASTQGVYNEQFF. The chain carries TRBV2 and TRBJ2-1, with D perhaps TRBD1 or TRBD2 (5 bases each). Trimming removed 7 bases at V and 4 bases at J, with 11 bases between. The CDR3 length is 13 residues. CDR1 and CDR2 (germline): SNHLY, FYNNEI.

For this clonotype: This clone may be a read error of a much larger clone one base away. V usage is TRBV5-1 and J usage is TRBJ2-5, with D possibly matching TRBD2 (7 bases). Germline CDR1 and CDR2: SGHRS and YFSETQ. V shed 3 bases and J shed 5 bases, with 17 bases lying between them. CDR3 length: 15 residues. Here the CDR3 DNA reads TGCGCCAGCAGCTCCAAATACGGGGGGCAGGAGACCCAGTACTTC. Translation: CASSSKYGGQETQYF.

This clonotype was seen many times. J is TRBJ2-3 and V is TRBV5-1; TRBD1 aligns across 7 bases. The CDR3 has 14 residues. V lost 9 bases to trimming and J lost 2 bases; unmatched junction nucleotides: 9. CDR1 and CDR2 (germline): SGHRS, YFSETQ. The CDR3 protein is CATRQGGITDTQYF. The CDR3 nucleotides read TGCGCCACCAGACAGGGCGGTATCACAGATACGCAGTATTTT.

Ten or more counts support this clonotype. CDR3 DNA sequence: TGCGCCAGCAGCTTGGTAGGGGGGGCGGGCACAGATACGCAGTATTTT. Protein sequence: CASSLVGGAGTDTQYF. The rearrangement links TRBV5-1 to TRBJ2-3; possible D gene TRBD2, 7 bases. CDR3 size: 16 residues. Germline values: CDR1 SGHRS, CDR2 YFSETQ. V was pared by 0 bases and J by 1 base, with 12 bases between.

The CDR3 loop reads CASRKDDEQYF. CDR3 in DNA: TGCGCCAGCAGAAAGGACGACGAGCAGTACTTC. V is TRBV5-1 and J is TRBJ2-7; no clear D. CDR3 size: 11 residues. Germline V gene lookup returns CDR1 SGHRS and CDR2 YFSETQ. The germline V and J ends were trimmed by 5 bases and 5 bases, with 8 bases remaining between them.

The chain combines TRBV20-1 with TRBJ1-1, with D perhaps matching TRBD1 (5 bases). From germline, CDR1 is DFQATT and CDR2 SNEGSKA (reference sequence). Trimming stripped 5 bases from V and 0 bases from J, with 16 bases between. CDR3 size: 15 residues. In DNA form, the CDR3 reads TGCAGTGCTCCGGCACCCCGGGGGATGAACACTGAAGCTTTCTTT. Protein product: CSAPAPRGMNTEAFF.

This clonotype occurred a few times. The rearrangement uses TRBV7-2 and TRBJ2-2; D gene unclear. This CDR3 region has 11 residues. Trimming removed 5 bases at V and 8 bases at J, with 6 bases between. In germline, CDR1 is SGHTA, CDR2 FQGNSA. The chain's CDR3 is CASSLEGELFF. The CDR3 bases are TGTGCCAGCAGCCTTGAGGGGGAGCTGTTTTTT.

In this sample, this clonotype turned up many times. The chain combines TRBV7-9 with TRBJ1-2, with 10 bases lining up with TRBD1. The CDR3 runs 14 residues. J was trimmed by 4 bases and V by 6 bases; bases with no gene match: 5. Germline CDR1 is SEHNR and CDR2 is FQNEAQ (reference sequence). The CDR3 is CASSSGTGVYGYTF. For the CDR3, the DNA is TGTGCCAGCAGTTCCGGGACAGGGGTCTATGGCTACACCTTC.